The source of this T cell receptor beta chain is a study of OX40 agonist ivuxolimab in advanced cancers. Across the whole study: Ivuxolimab, an agonist antibody against OX40 (CD134), was given to patients. Study observations and caveats: Expanded clones were, on average, more numerous among CD8+ T cells than CD4+.

The method was immunoSEQ multiplex PCR; TCRdb's version includes in-frame clones alone and lacks a portion of them. The table lists over 70,000 clones, more than 80% of them singletons. Germline assignment: CDR1 SSHAT and CDR2 FNYEAQ (reference sequence). CDR3 size: 13 residues. Between the trimmed V and J ends, which lost 5 bases and 6 bases, there was a span of 13 bases. Worth noting for this clone: As yet, its antigen is unknown.

The sample here was CD4+ or CD8+ T cells sorted from blood, taken in a trial of the OX40 agonist ivuxolimab. The gene calls are TRBV7-7 and TRBJ1-1; D gene ambiguous. The TCR originated in an adult with an advanced solid tumor such as melanoma, head and neck, liver or kidney cancer. CDR3 sequence (DNA): TGTGCCAGCAGCCCCTTGGTAGATGCTGAAGCTTTCTTT. Translated: CASSPLVDAEAFF.